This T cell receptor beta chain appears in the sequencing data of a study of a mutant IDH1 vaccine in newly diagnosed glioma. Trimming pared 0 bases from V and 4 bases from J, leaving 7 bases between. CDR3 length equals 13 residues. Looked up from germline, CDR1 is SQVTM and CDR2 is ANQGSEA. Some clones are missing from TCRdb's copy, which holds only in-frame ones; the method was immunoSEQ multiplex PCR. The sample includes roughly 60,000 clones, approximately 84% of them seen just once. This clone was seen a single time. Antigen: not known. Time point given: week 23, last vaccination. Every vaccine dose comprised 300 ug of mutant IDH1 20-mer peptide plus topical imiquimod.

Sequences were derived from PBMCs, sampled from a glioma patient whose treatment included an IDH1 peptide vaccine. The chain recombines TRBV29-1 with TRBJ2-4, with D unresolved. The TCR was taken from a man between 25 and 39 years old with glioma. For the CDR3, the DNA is TGCAGCGTTGAAGACCAGTCTAAAAACATTCAGTACTTC. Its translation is CSVEDQSKNIQYF.